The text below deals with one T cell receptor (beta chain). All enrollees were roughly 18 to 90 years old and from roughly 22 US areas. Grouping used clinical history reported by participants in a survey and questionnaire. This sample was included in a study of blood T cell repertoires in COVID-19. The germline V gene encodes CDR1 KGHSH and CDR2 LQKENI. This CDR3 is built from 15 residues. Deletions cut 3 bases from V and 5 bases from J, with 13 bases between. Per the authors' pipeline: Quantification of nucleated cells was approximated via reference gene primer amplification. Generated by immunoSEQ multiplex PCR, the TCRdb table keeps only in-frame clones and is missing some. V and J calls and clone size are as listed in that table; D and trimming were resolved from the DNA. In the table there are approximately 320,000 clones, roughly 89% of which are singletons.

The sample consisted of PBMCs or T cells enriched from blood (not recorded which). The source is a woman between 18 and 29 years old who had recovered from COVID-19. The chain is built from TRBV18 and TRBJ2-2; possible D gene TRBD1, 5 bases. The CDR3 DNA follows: TGTGCCAGCTCACCTCCGCAGGACATAACCGGGGAGCTGTTTTTT. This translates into CASSPPQDITGELFF.